This TCR beta chain emerged from a study of shared clonotypes between healthy human individuals. The split of CD4+ cells yielded CD45RA+ naive and CD45RA-negative memory subsets. This clone occurred a few times. Method: immunoSEQ multiplex PCR; TCRdb's copy keeps in-frame clones and lacks some. The sample has 950,000 to 1,300,000 clones, around 74% seen once. Germline CDR1 MNHEY, CDR2 SVGAGI. Trimming cost V 5 bases and J 5 bases, with 19 bases left between them. This CDR3 has 15 residues. The chain combines TRBV6-5 with TRBJ2-7; D is possibly TRBD1 or TRBD2 (6 bases each). Source material: memory CD4+ T cells sorted from blood. The sample's subset: CD45RA-negative fraction. This TCR was sampled from a man between 18 and 29 years old in good health. CDR3 protein: CASSAAGTRGDEQYF. CDR3 coding DNA: TGTGCCAGCAGTGCGGCCGGGACACGCGGGGACGAGCAGTACTTC.